Reported below is one T cell receptor beta chain. CDR3 length: 13 amino acids. Trimming stripped 0 bases from V and 5 bases from J, with 8 bases between. Germline V gives CDR1 KGHSH, CDR2 LQKENI. This sample was taken from a study of T cell changes during pregnancy in multiple sclerosis. The assay was immunoSEQ multiplex PCR, and TCRdb's table has in-frame clones only and misses some. The sample has 70,000 or so clones, approximately 90% seen once. The J gene is TRBJ2-7, the V gene TRBV18; D gene uncertain. The sequence was collected from a female donor with multiple sclerosis, enrolled in a pregnancy study. Source: peripheral blood, taken in the third trimester of pregnancy. This CDR3 reads CASSPPASDEQYF. CDR3 nucleotides: TGTGCCAGCTCACCACCGGCGAGCGACGAGCAGTACTTC.